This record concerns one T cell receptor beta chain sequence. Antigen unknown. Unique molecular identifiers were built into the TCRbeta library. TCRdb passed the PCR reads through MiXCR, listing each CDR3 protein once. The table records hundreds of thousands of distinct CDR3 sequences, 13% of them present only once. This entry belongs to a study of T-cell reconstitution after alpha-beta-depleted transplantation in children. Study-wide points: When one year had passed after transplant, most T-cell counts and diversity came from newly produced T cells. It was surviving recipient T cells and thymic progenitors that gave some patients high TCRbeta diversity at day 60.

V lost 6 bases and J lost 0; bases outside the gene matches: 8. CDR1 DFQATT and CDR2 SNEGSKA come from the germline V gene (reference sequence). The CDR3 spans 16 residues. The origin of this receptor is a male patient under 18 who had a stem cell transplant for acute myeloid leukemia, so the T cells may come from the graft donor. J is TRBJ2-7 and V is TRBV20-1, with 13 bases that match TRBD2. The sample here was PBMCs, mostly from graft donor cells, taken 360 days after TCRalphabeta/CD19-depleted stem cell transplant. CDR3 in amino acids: CSAPGLAGDSSYEQYF. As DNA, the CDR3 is TGCAGTGCGCCTGGACTAGCGGGAGATTCCTCCTACGAGCAGTACTTC.